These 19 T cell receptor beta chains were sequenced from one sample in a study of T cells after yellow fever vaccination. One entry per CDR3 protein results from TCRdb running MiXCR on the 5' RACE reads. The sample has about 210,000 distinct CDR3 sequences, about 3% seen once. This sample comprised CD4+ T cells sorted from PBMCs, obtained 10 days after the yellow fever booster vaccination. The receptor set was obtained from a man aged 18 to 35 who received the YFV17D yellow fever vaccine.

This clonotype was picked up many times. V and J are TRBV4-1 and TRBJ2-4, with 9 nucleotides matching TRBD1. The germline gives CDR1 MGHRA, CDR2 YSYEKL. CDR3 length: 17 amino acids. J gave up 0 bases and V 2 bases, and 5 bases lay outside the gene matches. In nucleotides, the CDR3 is TGCGCCAGCAGCCAACCGACAGGGGGGCTAGCCAAAAACATTCAGTACTTC. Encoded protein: CASSQPTGGLAKNIQYF.

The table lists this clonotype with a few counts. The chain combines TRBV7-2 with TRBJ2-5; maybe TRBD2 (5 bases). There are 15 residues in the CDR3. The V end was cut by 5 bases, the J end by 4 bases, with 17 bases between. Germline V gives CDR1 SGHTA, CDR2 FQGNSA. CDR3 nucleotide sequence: TGTGCCAGCAGCCCCCTTAACGGGGTTGGAGAGACCCAGTACTTC. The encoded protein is CASSPLNGVGETQYF.

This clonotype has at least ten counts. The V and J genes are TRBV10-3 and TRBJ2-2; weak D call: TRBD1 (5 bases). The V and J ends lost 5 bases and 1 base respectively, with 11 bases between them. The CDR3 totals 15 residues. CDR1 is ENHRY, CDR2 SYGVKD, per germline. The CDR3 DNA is TGTGCCATCAGTAACGCAGGGCAGAACACCGGGGAGCTGTTTTTT. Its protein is CAISNAGQNTGELFF.

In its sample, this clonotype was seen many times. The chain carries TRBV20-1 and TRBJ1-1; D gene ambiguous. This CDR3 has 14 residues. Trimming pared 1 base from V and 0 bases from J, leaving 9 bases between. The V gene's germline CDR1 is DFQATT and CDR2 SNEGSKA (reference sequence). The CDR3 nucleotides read TGCAGTGCTAGAGTTGGCGGGATGAACACTGAAGCTTTCTTT. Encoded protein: CSARVGGMNTEAFF.

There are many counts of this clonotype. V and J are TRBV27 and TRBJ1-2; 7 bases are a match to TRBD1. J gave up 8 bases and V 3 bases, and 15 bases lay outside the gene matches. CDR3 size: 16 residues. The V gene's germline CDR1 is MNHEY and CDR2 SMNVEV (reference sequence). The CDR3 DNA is TGTGCCAGCAGTTTTAACCCGACAGGGAGGCTTGGCGGCTACACCTTC. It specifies CASSFNPTGRLGGYTF.

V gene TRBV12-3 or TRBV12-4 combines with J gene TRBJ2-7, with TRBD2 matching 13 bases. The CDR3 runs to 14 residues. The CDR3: CASIRKTGTSGDQV. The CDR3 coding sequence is TGTGCCAGCATTAGGAAAACCGGGACTAGCGGGGATCAGGTC.

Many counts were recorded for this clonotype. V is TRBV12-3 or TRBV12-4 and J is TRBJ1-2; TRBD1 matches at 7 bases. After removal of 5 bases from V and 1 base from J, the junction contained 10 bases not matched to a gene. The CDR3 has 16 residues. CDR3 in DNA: TGTGCCAGCAGTAACCTACCGGGACAGAATAACTATGGCTACACCTTC. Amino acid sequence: CASSNLPGQNNYGYTF.

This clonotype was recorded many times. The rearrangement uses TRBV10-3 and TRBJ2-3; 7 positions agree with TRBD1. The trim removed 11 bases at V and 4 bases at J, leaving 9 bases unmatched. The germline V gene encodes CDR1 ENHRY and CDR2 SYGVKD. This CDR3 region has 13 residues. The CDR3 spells CASQPQGADTQYF. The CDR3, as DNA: TGTGCCTCCCAGCCTCAGGGGGCAGATACGCAGTATTTT.

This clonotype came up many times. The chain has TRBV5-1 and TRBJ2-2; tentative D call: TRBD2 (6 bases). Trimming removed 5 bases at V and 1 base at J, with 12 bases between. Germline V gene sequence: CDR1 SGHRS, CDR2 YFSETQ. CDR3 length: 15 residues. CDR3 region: CASSQRAKNTGELFF. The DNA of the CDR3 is TGCGCCAGCAGTCAGCGGGCCAAGAACACCGGGGAGCTGTTTTTT.

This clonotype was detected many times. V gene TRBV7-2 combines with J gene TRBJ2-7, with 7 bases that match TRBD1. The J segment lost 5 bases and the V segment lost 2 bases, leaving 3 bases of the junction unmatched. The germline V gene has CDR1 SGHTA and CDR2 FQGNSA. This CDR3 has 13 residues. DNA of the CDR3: TGTGCCAGCAGCTTATACAGGGGCGACGAGCAGTACGTC. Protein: CASSLYRGDEQYV.

The CDR3 region is CASRLSGTANQPQHF. The DNA for the CDR3 is TGTGCCAGCAGACTTTCCGGGACAGCAAATCAGCCCCAGCATTTT. This chain links TRBV2 with TRBJ1-5, with 7 bases fitting TRBD1. The CDR3 sequence is 15 residues long. V lost 6 bases to trimming and J lost 4 bases; unmatched junction nucleotides: 9. Germline V gene sequence: CDR1 SNHLY, CDR2 FYNNEI.

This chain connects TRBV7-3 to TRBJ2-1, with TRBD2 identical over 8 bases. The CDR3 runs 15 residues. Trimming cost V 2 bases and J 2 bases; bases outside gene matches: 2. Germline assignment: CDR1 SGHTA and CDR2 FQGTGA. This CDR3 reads CASSLQRGTYNEQFF. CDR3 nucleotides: TGTGCCAGCAGCTTACAGCGGGGGACCTACAATGAGCAGTTCTTC.

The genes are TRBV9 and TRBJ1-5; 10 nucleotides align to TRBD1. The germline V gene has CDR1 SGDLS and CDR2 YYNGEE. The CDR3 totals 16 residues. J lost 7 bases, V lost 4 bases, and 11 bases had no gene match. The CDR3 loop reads CASSPGTGAFIQPQHF. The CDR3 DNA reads TGTGCCAGCAGCCCGGGGACAGGGGCTTTCATCCAGCCCCAGCATTTT.

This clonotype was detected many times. In DNA, the CDR3 is TGTGCCAGCAGCGTAGAGGGCAGGGCTGGAAACACCATATATTTT. It yields the protein CASSVEGRAGNTIYF. The chain combines TRBV9 with TRBJ1-3; a possible D gene is TRBD1 (5 bases). Trimming pared 0 bases from V and 2 bases from J, leaving 9 bases between. This CDR3 comprises 15 residues. The germline V gene encodes CDR1 SGDLS and CDR2 YYNGEE.

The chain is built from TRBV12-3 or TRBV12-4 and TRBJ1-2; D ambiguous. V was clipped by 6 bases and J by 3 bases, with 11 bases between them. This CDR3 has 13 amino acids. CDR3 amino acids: CASSRTEHYGYTF. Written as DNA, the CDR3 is TGTGCCAGCAGCCGGACGGAACACTATGGCTACACCTTC.

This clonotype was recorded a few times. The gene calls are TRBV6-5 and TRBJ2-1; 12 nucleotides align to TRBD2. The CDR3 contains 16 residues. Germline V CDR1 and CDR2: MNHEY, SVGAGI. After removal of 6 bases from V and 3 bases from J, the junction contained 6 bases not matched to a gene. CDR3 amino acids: CASSPVTSGSYNEQFF. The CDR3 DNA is TGTGCCAGCAGCCCCGTGACTAGCGGGAGCTACAATGAGCAGTTCTTC.

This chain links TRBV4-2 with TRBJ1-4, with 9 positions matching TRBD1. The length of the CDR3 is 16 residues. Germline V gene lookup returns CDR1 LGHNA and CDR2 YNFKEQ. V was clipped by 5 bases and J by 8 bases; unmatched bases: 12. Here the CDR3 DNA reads TGTGCCAGCAGCTACGGCACCCGACAGGGGGTGGAAAAACTGTTTTTT. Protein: CASSYGTRQGVEKLFF.

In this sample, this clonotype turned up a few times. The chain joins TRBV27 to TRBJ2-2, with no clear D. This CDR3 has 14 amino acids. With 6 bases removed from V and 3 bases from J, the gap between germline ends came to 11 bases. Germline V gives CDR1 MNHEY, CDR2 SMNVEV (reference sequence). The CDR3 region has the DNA TGTGCCAGCAGGTGGAAGTACGACACCGGGGAGCTGTTTTTT. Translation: CASRWKYDTGELFF.

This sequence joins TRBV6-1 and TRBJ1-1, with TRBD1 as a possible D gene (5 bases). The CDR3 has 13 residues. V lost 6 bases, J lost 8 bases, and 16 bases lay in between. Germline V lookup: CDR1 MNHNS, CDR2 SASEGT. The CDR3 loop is CASRGTTEGEAFF. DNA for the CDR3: TGTGCCAGCAGGGGGACCACGGAAGGCGAAGCTTTCTTT.